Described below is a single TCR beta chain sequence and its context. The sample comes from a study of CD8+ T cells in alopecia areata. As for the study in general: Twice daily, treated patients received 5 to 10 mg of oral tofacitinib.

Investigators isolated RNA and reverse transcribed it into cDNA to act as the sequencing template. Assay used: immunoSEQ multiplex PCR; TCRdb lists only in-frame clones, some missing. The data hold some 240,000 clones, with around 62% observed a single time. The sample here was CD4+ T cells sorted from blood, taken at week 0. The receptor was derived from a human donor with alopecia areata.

The CDR3 bases are TGTGCCTGGAGTGAAGGGCAGGCGTTCAATCAGCCCCAGCATTTT. Protein product: CAWSEGQAFNQPQHF. The chain has TRBV30 and TRBJ1-5; D gene ambiguous. Germline CDR1 GTSNPN, CDR2 SVGIG (reference sequence). V dropped 1 base and J dropped 3 bases, with 13 bases sitting between them. The CDR3 is 15 amino acids.